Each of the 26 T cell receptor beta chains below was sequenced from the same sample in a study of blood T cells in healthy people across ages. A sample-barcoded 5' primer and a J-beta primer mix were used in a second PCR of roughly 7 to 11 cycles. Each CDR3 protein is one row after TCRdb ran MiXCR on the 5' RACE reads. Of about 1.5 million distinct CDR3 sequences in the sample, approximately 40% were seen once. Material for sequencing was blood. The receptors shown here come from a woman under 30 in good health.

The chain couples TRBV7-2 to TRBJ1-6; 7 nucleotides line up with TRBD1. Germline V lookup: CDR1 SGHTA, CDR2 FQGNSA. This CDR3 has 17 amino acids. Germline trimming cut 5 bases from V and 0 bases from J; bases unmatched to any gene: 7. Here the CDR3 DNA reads TGTGCCAGCAGCCGACAGGGTTCTAGCTCCTATAATTCACCCCTCCACTTT. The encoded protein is CASSRQGSSSYNSPLHF.

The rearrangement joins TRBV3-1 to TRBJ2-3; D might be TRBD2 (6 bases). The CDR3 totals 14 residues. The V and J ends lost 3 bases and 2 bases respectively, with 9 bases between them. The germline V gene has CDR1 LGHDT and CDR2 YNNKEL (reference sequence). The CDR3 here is CASSQAGNTDTQYF. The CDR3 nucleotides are TGTGCCAGCAGCCAGGCGGGAAACACAGATACGCAGTATTTT.

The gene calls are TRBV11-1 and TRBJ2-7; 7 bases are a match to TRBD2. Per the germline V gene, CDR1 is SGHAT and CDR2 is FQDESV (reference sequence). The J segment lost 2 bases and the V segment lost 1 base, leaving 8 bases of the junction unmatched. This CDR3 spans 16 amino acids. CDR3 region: CASSLEASGLAYEQYF. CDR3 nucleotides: TGTGCCAGCAGCTTAGAGGCTAGCGGTTTAGCCTACGAGCAGTACTTC. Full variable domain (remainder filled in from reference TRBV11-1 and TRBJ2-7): EAEVAQSPRYKITEKSQAVAFWCDPISGHATLYWYRQILGQGPELLVQFQDESVVDDSQLPKDRFSAERLKGVDSTLKIQPAELGDSAMYLCASSLEASGLAYEQYFGPGTRLTVT.

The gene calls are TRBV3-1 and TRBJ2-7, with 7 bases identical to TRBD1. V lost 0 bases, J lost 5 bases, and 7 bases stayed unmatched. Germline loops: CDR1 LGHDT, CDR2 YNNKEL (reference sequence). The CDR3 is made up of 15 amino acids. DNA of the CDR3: TGTGCCAGCAGCCAAGATGGAAGGGGGCGGGACGAGCAGTACTTC. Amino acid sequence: CASSQDGRGRDEQYF.

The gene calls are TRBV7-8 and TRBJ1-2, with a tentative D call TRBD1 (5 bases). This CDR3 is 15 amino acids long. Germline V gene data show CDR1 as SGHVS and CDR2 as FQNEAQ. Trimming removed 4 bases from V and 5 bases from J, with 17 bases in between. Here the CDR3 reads CASSYVAGTEYGYTF. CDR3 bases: TGTGCCAGCAGCTATGTCGCCGGGACGGAGTATGGCTACACCTTC.

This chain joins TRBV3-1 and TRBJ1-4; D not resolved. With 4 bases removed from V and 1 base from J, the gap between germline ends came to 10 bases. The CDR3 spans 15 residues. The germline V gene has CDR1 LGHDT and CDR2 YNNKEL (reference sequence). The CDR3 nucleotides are TGTGCCAGCAGCCGCGCCGGGAAAACTAATGAAAAACTGTTTTTT. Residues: CASSRAGKTNEKLFF.

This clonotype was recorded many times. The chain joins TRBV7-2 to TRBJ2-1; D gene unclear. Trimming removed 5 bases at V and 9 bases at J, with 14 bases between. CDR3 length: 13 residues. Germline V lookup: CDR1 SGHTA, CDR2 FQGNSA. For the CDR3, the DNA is TGTGCCAGCAGCCCCGGAACCGTAGGTGAGCAGTTCTTC. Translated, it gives CASSPGTVGEQFF.

CDR3 sequence reads: CASSLGSAMGNSPLHF. CDR3 bases: TGCGCCAGCAGCTTGGGATCAGCTATGGGGAATTCACCCCTCCACTTT. V and J are TRBV5-1 and TRBJ1-6; the D is unclear. Germline CDR1 SGHRS, CDR2 YFSETQ. The CDR3 length is 16 residues. Trimming took off 0 bases at V and 7 bases at J, with 14 bases between the two ends.

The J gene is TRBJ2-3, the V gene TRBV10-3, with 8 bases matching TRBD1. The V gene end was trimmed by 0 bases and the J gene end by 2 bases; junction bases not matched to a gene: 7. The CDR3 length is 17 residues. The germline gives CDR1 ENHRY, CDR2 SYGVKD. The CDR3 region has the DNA TGTGCCATCAGTGAGTCGACCGACAGGGGCCACACAGATACGCAGTATTTT. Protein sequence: CAISESTDRGHTDTQYF.

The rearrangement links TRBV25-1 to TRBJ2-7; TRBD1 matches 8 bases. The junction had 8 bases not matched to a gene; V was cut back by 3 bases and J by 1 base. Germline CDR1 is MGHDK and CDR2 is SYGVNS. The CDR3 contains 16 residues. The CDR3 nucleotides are TGTGCCAGCAGTGACCCCACTCGACAGGGGTCCTACGAGCAGTACTTC. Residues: CASSDPTRQGSYEQYF.

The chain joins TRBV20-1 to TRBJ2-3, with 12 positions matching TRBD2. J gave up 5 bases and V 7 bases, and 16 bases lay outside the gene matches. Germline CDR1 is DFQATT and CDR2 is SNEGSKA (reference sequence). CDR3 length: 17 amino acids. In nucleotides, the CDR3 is TGCAGTGTCCCGGGACTAGCGGGCCACAATTCAAGAGATACGCAGTATTTT. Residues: CSVPGLAGHNSRDTQYF.

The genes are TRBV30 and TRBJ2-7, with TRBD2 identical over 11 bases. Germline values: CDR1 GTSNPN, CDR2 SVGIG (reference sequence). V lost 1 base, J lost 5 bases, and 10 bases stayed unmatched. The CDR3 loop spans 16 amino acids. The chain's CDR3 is CAWSASRLAGGHEQYF. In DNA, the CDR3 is TGTGCCTGGAGTGCCAGTCGGCTAGCGGGAGGTCACGAGCAGTACTTC. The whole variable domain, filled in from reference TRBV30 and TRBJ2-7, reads SQTIHQWPATLVQPVGSPLSLECTVEGTSNPNLYWYRQAAGRGLQLLFYSVGIGQISSEVPQNLSASRPQDRQFILSSKKLLLSDSGFYLCAWSASRLAGGHEQYFGPGTRLTVT.

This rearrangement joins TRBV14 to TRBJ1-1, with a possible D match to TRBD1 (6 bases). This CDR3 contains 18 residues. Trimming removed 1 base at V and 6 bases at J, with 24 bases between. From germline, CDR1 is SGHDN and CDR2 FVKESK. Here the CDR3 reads CASSQGVRTVLNWAEAFF. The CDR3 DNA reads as TGTGCCAGCAGCCAAGGGGTCAGGACAGTTTTGAATTGGGCTGAAGCTTTCTTT.

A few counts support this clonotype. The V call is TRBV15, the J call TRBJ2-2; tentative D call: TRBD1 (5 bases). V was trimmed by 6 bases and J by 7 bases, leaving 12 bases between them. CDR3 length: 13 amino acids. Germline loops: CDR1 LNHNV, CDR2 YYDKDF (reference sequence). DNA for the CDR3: TGTGCCACCAGGCAGGGTAGCTACGGGGAGCTGTTTTTT. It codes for CATRQGSYGELFF.

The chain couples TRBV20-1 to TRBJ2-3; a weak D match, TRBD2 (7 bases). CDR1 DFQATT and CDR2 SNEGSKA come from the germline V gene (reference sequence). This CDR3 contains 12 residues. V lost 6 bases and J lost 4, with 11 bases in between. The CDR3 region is CSAGGPADTQYF. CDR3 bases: TGCAGTGCGGGGGGGCCAGCAGATACGCAGTATTTT.

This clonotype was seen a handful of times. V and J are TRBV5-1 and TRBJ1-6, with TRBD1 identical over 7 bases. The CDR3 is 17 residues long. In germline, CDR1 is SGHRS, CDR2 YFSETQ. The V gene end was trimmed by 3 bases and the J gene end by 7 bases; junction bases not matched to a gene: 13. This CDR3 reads CASSWETFGTANSPLHF. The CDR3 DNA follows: TGCGCCAGCAGCTGGGAAACCTTCGGGACAGCCAATTCACCCCTCCACTTT.

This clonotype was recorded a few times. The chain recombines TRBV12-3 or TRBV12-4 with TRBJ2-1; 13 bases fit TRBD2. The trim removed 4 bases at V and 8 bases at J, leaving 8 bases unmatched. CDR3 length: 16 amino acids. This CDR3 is CASSSPTSGRFYEQFF. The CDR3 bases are TGTGCCAGCAGTTCGCCGACTAGCGGGAGGTTCTATGAGCAGTTCTTC.

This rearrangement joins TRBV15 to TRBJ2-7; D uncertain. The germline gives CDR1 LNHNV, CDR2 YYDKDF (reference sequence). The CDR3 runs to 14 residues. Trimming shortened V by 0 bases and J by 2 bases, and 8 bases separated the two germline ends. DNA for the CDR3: TGTGCCACCAGCAGAGACCATTTCGCCTACGAGCAGTACTTC. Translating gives CATSRDHFAYEQYF.

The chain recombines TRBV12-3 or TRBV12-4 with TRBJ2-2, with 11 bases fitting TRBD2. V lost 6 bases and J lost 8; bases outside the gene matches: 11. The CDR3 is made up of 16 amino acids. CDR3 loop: CASSSSSGRAKGELFF. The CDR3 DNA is TGTGCCAGCAGCAGCAGTAGCGGGAGGGCTAAGGGGGAGCTGTTTTTT.

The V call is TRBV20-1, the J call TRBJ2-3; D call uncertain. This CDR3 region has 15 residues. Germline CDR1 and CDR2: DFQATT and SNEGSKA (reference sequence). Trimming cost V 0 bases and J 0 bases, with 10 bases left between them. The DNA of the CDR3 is TGCAGTGCTAGAGATCACAGACTCAGCACAGATACGCAGTATTTT. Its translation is CSARDHRLSTDTQYF.

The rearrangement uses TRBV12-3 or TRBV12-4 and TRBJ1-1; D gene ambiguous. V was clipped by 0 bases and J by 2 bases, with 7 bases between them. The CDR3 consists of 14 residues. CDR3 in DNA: TGTGCCAGCAGTTTAGCGTCACAAAACACTGAAGCTTTCTTT. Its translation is CASSLASQNTEAFF.

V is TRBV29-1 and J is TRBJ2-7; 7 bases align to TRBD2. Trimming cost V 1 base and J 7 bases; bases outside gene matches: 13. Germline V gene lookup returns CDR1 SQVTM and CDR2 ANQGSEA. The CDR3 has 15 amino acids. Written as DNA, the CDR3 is TGCAGCGTTGAAGGGGGCGGCGGGAGTTCGGATGAGCAGTACTTC. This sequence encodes CSVEGGGGSSDEQYF.

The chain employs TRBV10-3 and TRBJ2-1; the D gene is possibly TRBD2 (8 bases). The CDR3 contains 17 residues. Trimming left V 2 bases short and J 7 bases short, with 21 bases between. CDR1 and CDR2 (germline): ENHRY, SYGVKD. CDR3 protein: CAISERIAGQQVNEQFF. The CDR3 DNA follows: TGTGCCATCAGTGAGCGAATAGCGGGACAGCAAGTAAATGAGCAGTTCTTC.

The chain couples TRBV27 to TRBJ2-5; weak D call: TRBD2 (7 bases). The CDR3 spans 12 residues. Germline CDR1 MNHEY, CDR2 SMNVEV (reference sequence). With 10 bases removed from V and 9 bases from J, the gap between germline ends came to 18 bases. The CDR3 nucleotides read TGTGCCACCAAAGGGGGGGCCGTGTCCCAGTACTTC. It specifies CATKGGAVSQYF.

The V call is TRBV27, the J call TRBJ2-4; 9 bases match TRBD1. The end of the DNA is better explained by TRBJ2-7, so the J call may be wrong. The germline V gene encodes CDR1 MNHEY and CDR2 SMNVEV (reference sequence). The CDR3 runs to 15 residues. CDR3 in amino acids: CASSWDRVGSYEQYF. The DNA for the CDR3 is TGTGCCAGCAGTTGGGACAGGGTAGGGTCCTACGAGCAGTACTTC.

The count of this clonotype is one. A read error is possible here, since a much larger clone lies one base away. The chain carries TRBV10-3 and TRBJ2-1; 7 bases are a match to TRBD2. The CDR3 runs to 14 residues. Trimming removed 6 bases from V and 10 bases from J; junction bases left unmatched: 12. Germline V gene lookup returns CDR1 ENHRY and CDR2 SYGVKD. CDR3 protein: CAISQDGRGGEQFF. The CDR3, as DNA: TGTGCCATCAGCCAGGACGGCCGGGGAGGGGAGCAGTTCTTC.